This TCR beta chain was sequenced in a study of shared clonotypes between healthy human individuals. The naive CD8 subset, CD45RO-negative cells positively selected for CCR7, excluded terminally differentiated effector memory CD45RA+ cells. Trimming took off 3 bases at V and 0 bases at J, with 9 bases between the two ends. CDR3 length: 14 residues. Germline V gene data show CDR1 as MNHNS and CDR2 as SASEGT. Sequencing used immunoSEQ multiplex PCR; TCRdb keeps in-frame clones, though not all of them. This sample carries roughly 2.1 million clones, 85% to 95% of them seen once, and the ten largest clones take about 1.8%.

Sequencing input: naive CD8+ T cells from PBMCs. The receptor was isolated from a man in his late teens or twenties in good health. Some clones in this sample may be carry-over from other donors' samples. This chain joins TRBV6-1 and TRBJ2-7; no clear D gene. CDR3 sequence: CASSDWAGSYEQYF. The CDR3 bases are TGTGCCAGCAGTGACTGGGCAGGCTCCTACGAGCAGTACTTC.